Listed below are T cell receptor beta chains from one sample, sequenced in a study of shared clonotypes between healthy human individuals. Clones were sequenced by immunoSEQ multiplex PCR, and TCRdb holds only the in-frame ones, with some missing. The sample includes about 2.2 million clones, 90% to 95% of them seen just once. Sequenced sample: naive CD8+ T cells from PBMCs. These receptor sequences come from a man between 18 and 35 years old in good health. Some clones in this sample may be carry-over from other donors' samples. Each CDR3 is given with its conserved first and last residue. A D gene is named only where the DNA matches it firmly. Expanded clones are given a class, and other clones once, few, many or no size at all.

abundance | j_gene | d_gene | v_gene | CDR3aa | CDR3nt
NA | TRBJ2-6 | NA | TRBV4-3 | CASSQKDRYSGANVLTF | TGCGCCAGCAGCCAAAAGGACAGATACTCTGGGGCCAACGTCCTGACTTTC
few | TRBJ1-1 | NA | TRBV30 | CAWISLNTEAFF | TGTGCCTGGATCTCATTGAACACTGAAGCTTTCTTT
NA | TRBJ2-1 | NA | TRBV6-5 | CASSYLGGNYNEQFF | TGTGCCAGCAGTTACCTCGGCGGGAACTACAATGAGCAGTTCTTC
NA | TRBJ2-7 | NA | TRBV15 | CATSVRILDHEQYF | TGTGCCACCAGCGTACGAATTCTCGATCACGAGCAGTACTTC
NA | TRBJ2-3 | TRBD2 | TRBV7-9 | CASSLLLAGGPGDTQYF | TGTGCCAGCAGCTTGCTGCTAGCGGGAGGGCCGGGAGATACGCAGTATTTT
NA | TRBJ1-2 | NA | TRBV9 | CASSVDRQGPQGYTF | TGTGCCAGCAGCGTAGATCGGCAGGGCCCGCAAGGCTACACCTTC
few | TRBJ1-1 | NA | TRBV29-1 | CSVVGPEAFF | TGCAGCGTTGTGGGTCCTGAAGCTTTCTTT
NA | TRBJ1-3 | NA | TRBV28 | CASSKPQTGNTIYF | TGTGCCAGCAGCAAACCCCAGACTGGAAACACCATATATTTT
NA | TRBJ2-3 | TRBD2 | TRBV5-1 | CASSLVLAGGTDTQYF | TGCGCCAGCAGCTTGGTCCTAGCGGGAGGTACAGATACGCAGTATTTT
once | TRBJ1-1 | NA | TRBV5-1 | CASSGPDSPYTEAFF | TGCGCCAGCAGCGGCCCGGACAGCCCGTACACTGAAGCTTTCTTT
NA | TRBJ2-7 | TRBD2 | TRBV5-1 | CASSLGTNPYEQYF | TGCGCCAGCAGCCTGGGGACTAACCCCTACGAGCAGTACTTC